Below are 23 T cell receptor beta chains sequenced from a single sample in a study of T cell repertoires in cytomegalovirus infection. Their cognate antigens are unknown. A single record per CDR3 protein comes from TCRdb applying MiXCR to the reads. The table includes around 340,000 distinct CDR3 sequences, under 35% detected once. Sequencing used cultured PBMCs, obtained from culture after CMV antigen stimulation. Every receptor here comes from a human donor in good health (CMV status not recorded). Some clones in this sample may be carry-over from other donors' samples.

In this sample, this clonotype turned up a few times. The chain joins TRBV7-2 to TRBJ2-3; TRBD2 might be the D (6 bases). The CDR3 covers 14 residues. V was trimmed by 5 bases and J by 0 bases, leaving 9 bases between them. Germline CDR1 and CDR2: SGHTA and FQGNSA. Here the CDR3 DNA reads TGTGCCAGCAGCAGCGGGTTTAGCACAGATACGCAGTATTTT. This codes for CASSSGFSTDTQYF.

The rearrangement joins TRBV28 to TRBJ1-2; D gene unclear. The germline V gene encodes CDR1 MDHEN and CDR2 SYDVKM. V was shortened by 3 bases and J by 0 bases, with 17 bases between the two germline ends. The CDR3 has 17 residues. The CDR3 sequence is CASSLTPPELPNYGYTF. The CDR3 nucleotides read TGTGCCAGCAGTTTGACCCCCCCGGAGCTACCTAACTATGGCTACACCTTC.

This clonotype was counted at least ten times. The chain joins TRBV7-3 to TRBJ1-1; D is undetermined. V shed 0 bases and J shed 7 bases, with 15 bases lying between them. The V gene's germline CDR1 is SGHTA and CDR2 FQGTGA. There are 15 residues in the CDR3. CDR3 protein: CASSLTFRNPFEAFF. In nucleotides, the CDR3 is TGTGCCAGCAGCTTAACGTTCCGGAACCCATTTGAAGCTTTCTTT.

V is TRBV15 and J is TRBJ2-1; TRBD2 matches 11 bases. The CDR3 runs to 14 residues. V was clipped by 8 bases and J by 4 bases; unmatched bases: 4. Germline V CDR1 and CDR2: LNHNV, YYDKDF (reference sequence). The CDR3 region has the DNA TGTGCCACCCTTCCTAGCGGGGGGTACAATGAGCAGTTCTTC. This gives the protein CATLPSGGYNEQFF.

Written as DNA, the CDR3 is TGCAGTGCCAGAAGGCAGGGTTCTTCACCCCTCCACTTT. It encodes CSARRQGSSPLHF. The rearrangement uses TRBV20-1 and TRBJ1-6; D is possibly TRBD1 (5 bases). The CDR3 runs 13 residues. In germline, CDR1 is DFQATT, CDR2 SNEGSKA (reference sequence). The ends were cut back, 6 bases at V and 9 bases at J, with 15 bases in the middle.

This clonotype has more than one count but fewer than ten. This sequence joins TRBV5-6 and TRBJ2-3; D tentatively reads TRBD1 or TRBD2 (6 bases each). V was trimmed by 5 bases and J by 8 bases, leaving 15 bases between them. Germline CDR1 and CDR2: SGHDT and YYEEEE. The CDR3 has 13 residues. CDR3 sequence reads: CASRRREQGTQYF. In DNA, the CDR3 is TGTGCCAGCAGGCGGAGGGAACAGGGTACGCAGTATTTT.

There are a few counts of this clonotype. The CDR3 DNA reads as TGTGCCAGCAGCTTCGGGGACAGGGGGCGACGAGGCAATCAGCCCCAGCATTTT. It codes for CASSFGDRGRRGNQPQHF. The chain is built from TRBV12-3 or TRBV12-4 and TRBJ1-5; 12 bases are shared with TRBD1. CDR3 size: 18 residues. V gave up 6 bases and J gave up 2 bases; unmatched junction bases: 11.

This clonotype turned up a few times. The chain recombines TRBV12-3 or TRBV12-4 with TRBJ2-2; unclear D gene. V dropped 2 bases and J dropped 7 bases, with 8 bases sitting between them. CDR3 length equals 13 residues. CDR3: CASSLLWDGELFF. In DNA form, the CDR3 reads TGTGCCAGCAGTTTACTCTGGGACGGGGAGCTGTTTTTT.

The V gene is TRBV20-1, the J gene TRBJ1-2, with D unresolved. Germline V gene sequence: CDR1 DFQATT, CDR2 SNEGSKA (reference sequence). The CDR3 covers 13 residues. The V and J ends lost 0 bases and 2 bases respectively, with 7 bases between them. The chain's CDR3 is CSAREKLNYGYTF. In DNA, the CDR3 is TGCAGTGCTAGAGAGAAGCTGAACTATGGCTACACCTTC.

In this sample, this clonotype turned up a few times. The chain combines TRBV3-1 with TRBJ2-3; D could derive from TRBD1 or TRBD2 (7 bases each). Germline lookup yields CDR1 LGHDT and CDR2 YNNKEL (reference sequence). The CDR3 consists of 16 residues. Deletions cut 4 bases from V and 4 bases from J, with 18 bases between. CDR3 sequence: CASSRDREGISDTQYF. The CDR3 DNA is TGTGCCAGCAGCCGAGACAGGGAGGGCATATCAGATACGCAGTATTTT.

This clonotype was picked up a small number of times. The J gene is TRBJ2-3, the V gene TRBV7-9; TRBD1 might be the D (5 bases). The CDR3 covers 15 residues. Germline V lookup: CDR1 SEHNR, CDR2 FQNEAQ (reference sequence). Trimming cost V 5 bases and J 5 bases, with 17 bases left between them. The CDR3 loop is CASSLIVGAEDTQYF. CDR3 sequence (DNA): TGTGCCAGCAGCCTGATCGTAGGGGCTGAAGATACGCAGTATTTT.

This chain connects TRBV7-3 to TRBJ2-2; D gene unclear. Trimming took off 1 base at V and 6 bases at J, with 6 bases between the two ends. There are 13 residues in the CDR3. Germline V gene lookup returns CDR1 SGHTA and CDR2 FQGTGA. The CDR3, as DNA: TGTGCCAGCAGCTTAAACGCGGCCGGGGAGCTGTTTTTT. It encodes CASSLNAAGELFF.

Turning to this clonotype: The junction departs from germline at one end; a sequencing error may be responsible. The chain is built from TRBV7-3 and TRBJ2-3; 12 bases fit TRBD1. The CDR3 sequence is 16 residues long. Looked up from germline, CDR1 is SGHTA and CDR2 is FQGTGA. CDR3 DNA: TGTGCCAACAGCTTAGGGACAGGGGGCAAGAGAGATACGCAGTATTTT. Amino acids: CANSLGTGGKRDTQYF.

J is TRBJ2-5 and V is TRBV20-1, with 8 bases identical to TRBD1. V lost 6 bases to trimming and J lost 4 bases; unmatched junction nucleotides: 1. Germline V gene data show CDR1 as DFQATT and CDR2 as SNEGSKA (reference sequence). CDR3 length: 11 amino acids. The CDR3 reads CSADRGETQYF. The CDR3, as DNA: TGCAGTGCCGACAGGGGAGAGACCCAGTACTTC.

This clonotype has a handful of counts. The V and J genes are TRBV28 and TRBJ2-1, with D perhaps TRBD2 (6 bases). Trimming shortened V by 2 bases and J by 6 bases, and 11 bases separated the two germline ends. The CDR3 is made up of 14 amino acids. The germline V gene encodes CDR1 MDHEN and CDR2 SYDVKM. The CDR3 bases are TGTGCCAGCAGTTTACCGTTGGGACTCAATGAGCAGTTCTTC. Protein sequence: CASSLPLGLNEQFF.

The gene calls are TRBV6-2 or TRBV6-3 and TRBJ2-3; possible D gene TRBD1, 6 bases. Germline V lookup: CDR1 MNHEY, CDR2 SVGEGT. V was pared by 6 bases and J by 8 bases, with 9 bases between. CDR3 length: 11 residues. The CDR3 nucleotides are TGTGCCAGCAGCCTAGGGGGTACGCAGTATTTT. It is translated as CASSLGGTQYF.

This clonotype occurred a few times. The chain is built from TRBV19 and TRBJ1-2; possible D gene TRBD1, 5 bases. The CDR3 is made up of 15 amino acids. The V gene lost 5 bases and the J gene lost 9 bases, with 22 bases spanning the gap. Germline V CDR1 and CDR2: LNHDA, SQIVND (reference sequence). The CDR3 DNA reads as TGTGCCAGTAGTTTGCCGTCAGGGACCACTTATCGCTACACCTTC. Translation gives CASSLPSGTTYRYTF.

As to this clonotype: Given a much more abundant clone one base away, this may be a read error. The chain has TRBV7-8 and TRBJ2-3; the match to TRBD2 covers 12 bases. V lost 4 bases to trimming and J lost 4 bases; unmatched junction nucleotides: 12. The CDR3 runs 18 residues. Germline values: CDR1 SGHVS, CDR2 FQNEAQ. The CDR3 spells CASSSGSSGRAEADTQYF. The CDR3 region has the DNA TGTGCCAGCAGCTCCGGGTCTAGCGGGAGGGCCGAGGCAGATACGCAGTATTTT.

Many counts were recorded for this clonotype. This chain connects TRBV7-2 to TRBJ2-7, with D possibly matching TRBD1 (6 bases). The CDR3 length is 14 residues. The germline gives CDR1 SGHTA, CDR2 FQGNSA. V was cut by 5 bases and J by 2 bases, with 13 bases left in between. In nucleotides, the CDR3 is TGTGCCAGCAGCCCCCTGGGGGCTACCTACGAGCAGTACTTC. The encoded protein is CASSPLGATYEQYF.

The CDR3 here is CASSLGGGQGDGYTF. CDR3 coding DNA: TGTGCCAGCAGCTTAGGGGGGGGACAGGGGGATGGCTACACCTTC. The V call is TRBV7-8, the J call TRBJ1-2; 11 nucleotides align to TRBD1. The CDR3 totals 15 residues. V lost 1 base, J lost 6 bases, and 4 bases stayed unmatched. Germline CDR1 and CDR2: SGHVS and FQNEAQ. Variable domain in full (rest from reference TRBV7-8 and TRBJ1-2): GAGVSQSPRYKVAKRGQDVALRCDPISGHVSLFWYQQALGQGPEFLTYFQNEAQLDKSGLPSDRFFAERPEGSVSTLKIQRTQQEDSAVYLCASSLGGGQGDGYTFGSGTRLTVV.

V gene TRBV24-1 combines with J gene TRBJ2-2; a possible D gene is TRBD2 (5 bases). The germline V gene has CDR1 KGHDR and CDR2 SFDVKD. This CDR3 is built from 13 residues. Trimming took 5 bases from V and 7 from J, leaving 10 bases between them. This CDR3 reads CATSAGLNGELFF. CDR3 in DNA: TGTGCCACCAGTGCGGGGTTAAACGGGGAGCTGTTTTTT.

V usage is TRBV28 and J usage is TRBJ1-2; a possible D gene is TRBD1 (5 bases). The V end was cut by 6 bases, the J end by 8 bases, with 16 bases between. Germline CDR1 reads MDHEN; CDR2 reads SYDVKM. The CDR3 has 13 residues. CDR3 sequence (DNA): TGTGCCAGCAGCGTGAGCAGGGAGAGGGGCTACACCTTC. This sequence encodes CASSVSRERGYTF.

This clonotype was seen a handful of times. The V gene is TRBV11-2, the J gene TRBJ2-7; 10 nucleotides line up with TRBD1. The CDR3 is made up of 16 amino acids. The ends lost 5 bases at V and 7 bases at J; junction bases unmatched: 14. The germline CDR1 and CDR2 sequences are SGHAT and FQNNGV. The CDR3 coding sequence is TGTGCCAGCAGCCCCAAGGGACAGGGGCGAGTTAGGGAGCAGTACTTC. Translated, it gives CASSPKGQGRVREQYF.